This entry lists 25 T cell receptor beta chains sequenced from one sample in a study of read filtering for tumor transcriptome and immune sequencing. The library was built from about 400 ng RNA with molecular barcoded adaptors for alpha/delta and beta/gamma chains. TCRdb re-derived calls from the reads in MiXCR, one entry per CDR3 protein. The sample holds 40,000 or so distinct CDR3 sequences; around 15% are singletons and the top ten take approximately 6.5%. The sequenced sample consisted of a population of CD138-negative cells sorted from bone marrow. The receptors originated from a donor at least 40 years old with multiple myeloma.

V usage is TRBV7-9 and J usage is TRBJ2-3; perhaps TRBD1 as D (5 bases). Germline values: CDR1 SEHNR, CDR2 FQNEAQ (reference sequence). Between the trimmed V and J ends, which lost 11 bases and 2 bases, there was a span of 17 bases. This CDR3 has 14 amino acids. CDR3 nucleotide sequence: TGTGCCGGAACAGGTCTTGAGTTCACAGATACGCAGTATTTT. Amino acids: CAGTGLEFTDTQYF.

This clonotype was observed many times. This rearrangement joins TRBV20-1 to TRBJ1-5, with D tentatively TRBD1 (5 bases). The CDR3 contains 13 residues. Germline lookup yields CDR1 DFQATT and CDR2 SNEGSKA (reference sequence). The V and J ends lost 4 bases and 1 base respectively, with 8 bases between them. The chain's CDR3 is CSATRASNQPQHF. CDR3 coding DNA: TGCAGTGCTACCAGGGCGAGCAATCAGCCCCAGCATTTT.

This clonotype has a count of ten or more. The chain couples TRBV20-1 to TRBJ1-1; 10 positions agree with TRBD1. The CDR3 extends over 16 amino acids. V gave up 0 bases and J gave up 3 bases; unmatched junction bases: 7. Germline V gives CDR1 DFQATT, CDR2 SNEGSKA (reference sequence). For the CDR3, the DNA is TGCAGTGCTAGAGATATCGGGACAGGGGCGGACACTGAAGCTTTCTTT. Encoded protein: CSARDIGTGADTEAFF.

This clonotype was counted at least ten times. This sequence joins TRBV21-1 and TRBJ1-5. TRBV21-1 is recorded as a pseudogene. The CDR3 has 11 residues. CDR3 residues: CASGGNQPQHF. In nucleotides, the CDR3 is TGTGCCAGCGGTGGGAATCAGCCCCAGCATTTT.

In this sample, this clonotype turned up many times. This chain joins TRBV12-3 or TRBV12-4 and TRBJ2-3, with 11 bases that match TRBD2. This CDR3 region has 18 residues. The trim removed 6 bases at V and 1 base at J, leaving 12 bases unmatched. CDR3 bases: TGTGCCAGCAGCTTCATAGCGGGAGGGGCCGGGGGCACAGATACGCAGTATTTT. It codes for CASSFIAGGAGGTDTQYF.

About this clonotype: The junction differs from germline at one of its ends, possibly a read error. This rearrangement joins TRBV12-3 or TRBV12-4 to TRBJ2-1; D gene ambiguous. This CDR3 is built from 14 residues. The CDR3 sequence is CASRLATAYNGQFF. The CDR3, as DNA: TGTGCCAGCAGACTGGCGACGGCCTACAATGGGCAGTTCTTC.

Comments on this clonotype: This sequence is one base from a far larger clone and is likely a read error. The chain employs TRBV5-1 and TRBJ2-1, with D possibly TRBD1 on 6 matching bases. Germline V gives CDR1 SGHRS, CDR2 YFSETQ. The CDR3 is made up of 16 amino acids. This CDR3 is CACSLVHREPYNEQFF. DNA of the CDR3: TGTGCCTGCAGCTTGGTGCACAGGGAGCCCTACAATGAGCAGTTCTTC.

On this clonotype: A much larger clone is a single base away; this may be a read error. The chain couples TRBV7-2 to TRBJ1-5; D not resolved. The CDR3 spans 14 residues. The germline CDR1 and CDR2 sequences are SGHTA and FQGNSA. CDR3 DNA sequence: TGTGCCAGCAGCTGGGCCCCGAAGGATCAGCCCCTGCATTTT. This sequence encodes CASSWAPKDQPLHF.

This clonotype appeared many times. A single base separates this from a much larger clone, so it may be a read error. The J gene is TRBJ1-5, the V gene TRBV28, with D possibly matching TRBD1 (6 bases). This CDR3 has 18 amino acids. V lost 2 bases, J lost 0 bases, and 17 bases lay in between. Germline V CDR1 and CDR2: MDHEN, SYDVKM. CDR3: CASSLISGHGHSNQPQHF. CDR3 coding DNA: TGTGCCAGCAGTTTAATTTCGGGACACGGTCATAGCAATCAGCCCCAGCATTTT.

This clonotype has a handful of counts. One base separates it from a far larger clone, so it is likely a read error. The chain uses TRBV12-3 or TRBV12-4 and TRBJ2-5, with a tentative D call TRBD2 (5 bases). This CDR3 contains 11 residues. The CDR3 protein is CASGRDGTQHF. The CDR3 region has the DNA TGTGCCAGCGGGAGAGACGGAACCCAGCACTTC.

This clonotype has only a few counts. With a much larger clone just one base away, this may be a read error. This chain joins TRBV12-3 or TRBV12-4 and TRBJ2-2, with TRBD1 identical over 8 bases. The CDR3 is 15 residues long. V was pared by 3 bases and J by 7 bases, with 7 bases of the junction left unmatched. CDR3 region: CASSFGTGGNGELFF. DNA of the CDR3: TGTGCCAGCAGTTTTGGAACAGGGGGGAACGGGGAGCTGTTTTTT.

This clonotype has at least ten counts. The CDR3 loop is CASSLYRGQGGYGYTF. In nucleotides, the CDR3 is TGTGCCAGCAGCTTGTATAGGGGACAGGGAGGCTATGGCTACACCTTC. V gene TRBV5-6 combines with J gene TRBJ1-2; 9 bases line up with TRBD1. The trim removed 1 base at V and 4 bases at J, leaving 8 bases unmatched. From germline, CDR1 is SGHDT and CDR2 YYEEEE. This CDR3 has 16 residues.

This clonotype has ten or more counts. V and J are TRBV30 and TRBJ2-1; 8 nucleotides agree with TRBD2. The CDR3 runs to 15 residues. V lost 0 bases, J lost 5 bases, and 6 bases stayed unmatched. Germline V lookup: CDR1 GTSNPN, CDR2 SVGIG (reference sequence). The CDR3 DNA reads as TGTGCCTGGAGTGTACTCGGGAGGGCCGACAATGAGCAGTTCTTC. Amino acids: CAWSVLGRADNEQFF.

This clonotype was seen ten or more times. This chain joins TRBV5-1 and TRBJ1-5; D is perhaps TRBD1 (6 bases). Trimming stripped 4 bases from V and 5 bases from J, with 13 bases between. The CDR3 is 14 amino acids. In germline, CDR1 is SGHRS, CDR2 YFSETQ. The CDR3 reads CASSPTGGYQPQHF. The CDR3 DNA reads TGCGCCAGCAGCCCTACGGGGGGCTATCAGCCCCAGCATTTT.

V usage is TRBV4-2 and J usage is TRBJ1-1; no reliable D call. Germline values: CDR1 LGHNA, CDR2 YNFKEQ. The CDR3 runs to 15 residues. V lost 3 bases to trimming and J lost 4 bases, with 15 bases between them. As DNA, the CDR3 is TGTGCCAGCAGCCAGCGGGCCCCGGCGGGCACTGAAGCTTTCTTT. Its protein is CASSQRAPAGTEAFF.

By sample share, this clonotype is medium-sized. The CDR3 DNA reads as TGCAGCGTTAGCGGGGGCCTCGGGGATACGCAGTATTTT. Translation gives CSVSGGLGDTQYF. The V gene is TRBV29-1, the J gene TRBJ2-3; 8 bases are shared with TRBD2. This CDR3 is built from 13 residues. V gave up 5 bases and J gave up 6 bases; unmatched junction bases: 7. Per the germline V gene, CDR1 is SQVTM and CDR2 is ANQGSEA.

In this sample, this clonotype turned up many times. The chain uses TRBV2 and TRBJ2-1; D is perhaps TRBD1 or TRBD2 (5 bases each). From germline, CDR1 is SNHLY and CDR2 FYNNEI. The CDR3 is 15 amino acids. With 5 bases removed from V and 2 bases from J, the gap between germline ends came to 13 bases. CDR3 loop: CASSQGTGAYNEQFF. CDR3 DNA: TGTGCCAGCAGTCAAGGGACGGGCGCCTACAATGAGCAGTTCTTC. The complete variable domain, with remaining parts taken from reference TRBV2 and TRBJ2-1, reads EPEVTQTPSHQVTQMGQEVILRCVPISNHLYFYWYRQILGQKVEFLVSFYNNEISEKSEIFDDQFSVERPDGSNFTLKIRSTKLEDSAMYFCASSQGTGAYNEQFFGPGTRLTVL.

This clonotype was observed many times. This chain joins TRBV5-1 and TRBJ2-3; the match to TRBD1 covers 7 bases. Trimming took 4 bases from V and 0 from J; bases not matched to a gene: 5. CDR1 is SGHRS and CDR2 is YFSETQ in the germline V gene. The CDR3 is made up of 15 amino acids. The CDR3 loop reads CASSRDRPSTDTQYF. As DNA, the CDR3 is TGCGCCAGCAGCCGGGACAGACCTAGCACAGATACGCAGTATTTT.

At least ten counts were recorded for this clonotype. The chain uses TRBV20-1 and TRBJ2-1; TRBD2 agrees at 13 bases. This CDR3 comprises 15 residues. V was clipped by 5 bases and J by 5 bases; unmatched bases: 6. CDR1 and CDR2 (germline): DFQATT, SNEGSKA (reference sequence). The CDR3 here is CSAETSGRTNNEQFF. DNA of the CDR3: TGCAGTGCTGAGACTAGCGGGAGGACCAACAATGAGCAGTTCTTC.

This clonotype has at least ten counts. V and J are TRBV28 and TRBJ1-5; D possibly corresponds to TRBD1 (5 bases). The CDR3 covers 15 residues. CDR1 is MDHEN, CDR2 SYDVKM, per germline. The ends were cut back, 2 bases at V and 4 bases at J, with 12 bases in the middle. The CDR3 sequence is CASSLSNWGNQPQHF. For the CDR3, the DNA is TGTGCCAGCAGTTTAAGTAATTGGGGGAATCAGCCCCAGCATTTT.

J is TRBJ2-3 and V is TRBV4-2, with D unclear. This CDR3 has 13 residues. V shed 0 bases and J shed 5 bases, with 6 bases lying between them. Looked up from germline, CDR1 is LGHNA and CDR2 is YNFKEQ. The CDR3 loop reads CASSQDDIDTQYF. The CDR3 region has the DNA TGTGCCAGCAGCCAAGATGACATAGATACGCAGTATTTT.

Only a few counts were recorded for this clonotype. The V and J genes are TRBV4-1 and TRBJ1-5, with 8 bases that match TRBD1. The CDR3 has 18 residues. Trimming took 1 base from V and 3 from J; bases not matched to a gene: 11. Germline CDR1 is MGHRA and CDR2 is YSYEKL. The CDR3 spells CASSQGLQGAANNQPQHF. CDR3 DNA: TGCGCCAGCAGCCAAGGACTTCAGGGGGCAGCTAACAATCAGCCCCAGCATTTT.

This clonotype came up a few times. The V gene is TRBV5-1, the J gene TRBJ2-7; 7 nucleotides agree with TRBD2. V lost 2 bases and J lost 2; bases outside the gene matches: 1. CDR3 size: 13 residues. From germline, CDR1 is SGHRS and CDR2 YFSETQ. Written as DNA, the CDR3 is TGCGCCAGCAGCTTAGCGGGAACCTACGAGCAGTACTTC. Its translation is CASSLAGTYEQYF.

This clonotype was counted ten times or more. This chain uses TRBV19 with TRBJ2-6; 7 positions match TRBD1. The CDR3 has 16 amino acids. Germline-derived CDR1 and CDR2 are LNHDA and SQIVND (reference sequence). The ends lost 9 bases at V and 0 bases at J; junction bases unmatched: 8. CDR3: CASRDRVGSGANVLTF. CDR3 in DNA: TGTGCCAGCAGAGACAGGGTAGGCTCTGGGGCCAACGTCCTGACTTTC.

This clonotype was seen a few times. The chain carries TRBV11-2 and TRBJ2-2, with 8 bases matching TRBD2. The CDR3 spans 15 residues. The J segment lost 4 bases and the V segment lost 4 bases, leaving 5 bases of the junction unmatched. Germline V gene data show CDR1 as SGHAT and CDR2 as FQNNGV. The CDR3 region has the DNA TGTGCCAGCAGCTCCATAGCGGGATCCACCGGGGAGCTGTTTTTT. Protein: CASSSIAGSTGELFF.